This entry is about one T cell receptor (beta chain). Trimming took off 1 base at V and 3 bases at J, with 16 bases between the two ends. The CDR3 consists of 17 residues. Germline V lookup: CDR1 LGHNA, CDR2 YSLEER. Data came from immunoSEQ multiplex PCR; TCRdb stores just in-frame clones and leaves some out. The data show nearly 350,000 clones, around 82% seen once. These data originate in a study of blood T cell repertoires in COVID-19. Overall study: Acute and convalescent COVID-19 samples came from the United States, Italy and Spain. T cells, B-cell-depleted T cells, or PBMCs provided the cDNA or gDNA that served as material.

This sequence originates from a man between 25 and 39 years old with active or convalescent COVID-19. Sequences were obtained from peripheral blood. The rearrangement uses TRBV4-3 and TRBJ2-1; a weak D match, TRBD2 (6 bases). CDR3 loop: CASSQAGWVSGYNEQFF. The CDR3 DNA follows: TGCGCCAGCAGCCAAGCAGGGTGGGTTAGCGGCTACAATGAGCAGTTCTTC.